This entry lists 22 T cell receptor beta chains sequenced from one sample in a study of T cell clusters in autoimmune cytopenias. TRB amplification used around 0.25 ug of peripheral blood genomic DNA. Multiplex touch-down PCR amplified TRB using TRB-A and TRB-B pools in one tube. TCRdb re-called the multiplex PCR reads and shows each CDR3 protein once, DNA omitted. This sample's clone table lists more than 13,000 distinct CDR3 sequences. Input material: peripheral blood. Receptors originate from a human donor with an autoimmune cytopenia or autoimmune hepatitis (not recorded which).

The chain carries TRBV5-4 and TRBJ1-2; TCRdb lists TRBD1, though no DNA is available to test this call. This CDR3 is 13 amino acids long. Germline CDR1 and CDR2: SGHNT and YYREEE (reference sequence). CDR3 amino acids: CASSTGVGYGYTF.

This clonotype is classed as medium-sized by frequency. The chain has TRBV29-1 and TRBJ1-1. This CDR3 is built from 12 residues. Germline-derived CDR1 and CDR2 are SQVTM and ANQGSEA. The CDR3 spells CSAASGDTEAFF.

The chain carries TRBV6-5 and TRBJ2-2; TCRdb names TRBD1, which stays unverified in the absence of DNA. The CDR3 totals 14 residues. Germline CDR1 reads MNHEY; CDR2 reads SVGAGI. The CDR3 loop reads CASSYRRATGELFF.

This clonotype shows up as medium-sized by frequency. The chain employs TRBV6-6 and TRBJ1-5. This CDR3 spans 14 amino acids. Germline CDR1 is MNHNY and CDR2 is SVGAGI (reference sequence). The CDR3 sequence: CASSYSNSNQPQHF.

This chain uses TRBV6-5 with TRBJ1-2; the D call of TRBD1 rests on TCRdb alone, since no DNA is present to check it. The CDR3 contains 16 residues. Per germline, CDR1 MNHEY and CDR2 SVGAGI. The CDR3 sequence is CASSYSHLQGPYGYTF.

The CDR3 reads CASSLAPSPHGYTF. This chain connects TRBV5-4 to TRBJ1-2; the TRBD1 assignment by TCRdb is unverifiable without DNA. The CDR3 has 14 residues. CDR1 and CDR2 from the germline V gene are SGHNT and YYREEE (reference sequence).

The chain couples TRBV6-2 or TRBV6-3 to TRBJ2-1; the D call from TCRdb, TRBD1, cannot be confirmed without DNA. From germline, CDR1 is MNHEY and CDR2 SVGEGT. This CDR3 spans 18 amino acids. The CDR3 sequence is CASSYDLRDRGLVGEQFF.

The rearrangement joins TRBV5-4 to TRBJ2-1; no DNA is available, so the TRBD1 call from TCRdb remains unchecked. The CDR3 runs 13 residues. Germline CDR1 SGHNT, CDR2 YYREEE (reference sequence). The CDR3 loop reads CASSWVGASEQFF. Drawing the rest from reference TRBV5-4 and TRBJ2-1, the complete variable domain is ETGVTQSPTHLIKTRGQQVTLRCSSQSGHNTVSWYQQALGQGPQFIFQYYREEENGRGNFPPRFSGLQFPNYSSELNVNALELDDSALYLCASSWVGASEQFFGPGTRLTVL.

CDR3 sequence reads: CASSPIPGQGKGETQYF. V usage is TRBV18 and J usage is TRBJ2-5; checking the TCRdb D call of TRBD1 is not possible without DNA. This CDR3 spans 17 amino acids. The germline gives CDR1 KGHSH, CDR2 LQKENI.

The rearrangement links TRBV18 to TRBJ2-2. CDR1 is KGHSH and CDR2 is LQKENI in the germline V gene. CDR3 size: 15 residues. CDR3 in amino acids: CASSPRYTGTGELFF.

The rearrangement uses TRBV6-4 and TRBJ1-2; lacking DNA, the TRBD1 call made by TCRdb goes unchecked. This CDR3 contains 16 residues. The V gene's germline CDR1 is MRHNA and CDR2 SNTAGT. CDR3 amino acids: CATSVSDRAANYGYTF.

The V call is TRBV19, the J call TRBJ1-6. The V gene's germline CDR1 is LNHDA and CDR2 SQIVND (reference sequence). This CDR3 has 14 amino acids. The CDR3: CASSIIGYNSPLHF. The full variable domain, rest sourced from reference TRBV19 and TRBJ1-6, is DGGITQSPKYLFRKEGQNVTLSCEQNLNHDAMYWYRQDPGQGLRLIYYSQIVNDFQKGDIAEGYSVSREKKESFPLTVTSAQKNPTAFYLCASSIIGYNSPLHFGNGTRLTVT.

The genes are TRBV10-3 and TRBJ2-1; TCRdb names TRBD2, which stays unverified in the absence of DNA. The CDR3 contains 15 residues. CDR1 ENHRY and CDR2 SYGVKD come from the germline V gene. The CDR3: CAISASGGTYNEQFF.

The V and J genes are TRBV6-5 and TRBJ1-1; lacking DNA, the TRBD1 call made by TCRdb goes unchecked. The germline V gene encodes CDR1 MNHEY and CDR2 SVGAGI. This CDR3 contains 15 residues. The CDR3 protein is CASSWTGVMNTEAFF.

This sequence joins TRBV18 and TRBJ2-7; with no DNA, the TCRdb D assignment of TRBD2 cannot be verified. In germline, CDR1 is KGHSH, CDR2 LQKENI. The CDR3 covers 15 residues. CDR3 region: CASSPLASGSYEQYF.

This chain's CDR3 is CAWRGVGLQETQYF. The rearrangement links TRBV30 to TRBJ2-5; absent DNA, TCRdb's TRBD2 call cannot be checked. Germline loops: CDR1 GTSNPN, CDR2 SVGIG (reference sequence). The CDR3 has 14 amino acids.

The chain links TRBV18 to TRBJ2-1; TCRdb designates TRBD2, a call that cannot be tested without DNA. This CDR3 is built from 16 residues. Germline V CDR1 and CDR2: KGHSH, LQKENI. This chain's CDR3 is CASSSSGSGGSNEQFF.

The rearrangement links TRBV19 to TRBJ2-7; as DNA is missing, the TRBD1 call by TCRdb cannot be tested. The CDR3 has 13 amino acids. Germline CDR1 reads LNHDA; CDR2 reads SQIVND (reference sequence). The CDR3 sequence is CASSSTGSNEQYF.

Here the CDR3 reads CASSPGILATNEKLFF. The V gene is TRBV5-1, the J gene TRBJ1-4; TCRdb's D call of TRBD1 is untestable without DNA. The CDR3 runs to 16 residues. CDR1 is SGHRS and CDR2 is YFSETQ in the germline V gene.

This clonotype ranks as medium-sized in terms of frequency. V and J are TRBV12-3 or TRBV12-4 and TRBJ2-1; with no DNA, the TCRdb D assignment of TRBD2 cannot be verified. The CDR3 extends over 13 amino acids. The CDR3 here is CASSPSGRREQFF.

The genes are TRBV5-1 and TRBJ2-7; TCRdb's D call, TRBD2, is unchecked because there is no DNA. Germline V gene data show CDR1 as SGHRS and CDR2 as YFSETQ. This CDR3 is 18 amino acids long. This CDR3 reads CASSLGASGTFSFETQYF.

The chain recombines TRBV20-1 with TRBJ1-6; TCRdb lists TRBD1, though no DNA is available to test this call. The CDR3 covers 13 residues. CDR1 and CDR2 from the germline V gene are DFQATT and SNEGSKA (reference sequence). This chain's CDR3 is CSARGDRDSPLHF.